These 28 T cell receptor beta chains came from one sample sequenced in a study of blood T cell repertoires in COVID-19. Profiled with immunoSEQ multiplex PCR; TCRdb holds only in-frame clones, not every one. The sample has about 190,000 clones; about 86% are singletons. Sequenced sample: peripheral blood. These receptors originate from a young man with active or convalescent COVID-19.

About this clone: Other DNA variants within this sample encode the same CDR3. This chain links TRBV9 with TRBJ1-2; 7 bases match TRBD1. Trimming took 1 base from V and 3 from J; bases not matched to a gene: 0. CDR3 length equals 13 residues. Germline loops: CDR1 SGDLS, CDR2 YYNGEE. CDR3 in amino acids: CASSVTGDYGYTF. In DNA, the CDR3 is TGTGCCAGCAGCGTAACAGGGGACTATGGCTACACCTTC.

The chain recombines TRBV27 with TRBJ1-4; 10 positions match TRBD1. Germline trimming cut 4 bases from V and 5 bases from J; bases unmatched to any gene: 4. Germline CDR1 MNHEY, CDR2 SMNVEV (reference sequence). This CDR3 contains 15 residues. The CDR3 coding sequence is TGTGCCAGCAGTTCGGACAGGGGGATAAATGAAAAACTGTTTTTT. Translated, it gives CASSSDRGINEKLFF. The entire variable domain, with the rest obtained from reference TRBV27 and TRBJ1-4, is as follows: EAQVTQNPRYLITVTGKKLTVTCSQNMNHEYMSWYRQDPGLGLRQIYYSMNVEVTDKGDVPEGYKVSRKEKRNFPLILESPSPNQTSLYFCASSSDRGINEKLFFGSGTQLSVL.

The V and J genes are TRBV7-9 and TRBJ1-1, with 10 nucleotides matching TRBD1. This CDR3 has 15 amino acids. The J segment lost 1 base and the V segment lost 4 bases, leaving 3 bases of the junction unmatched. Germline CDR1 reads SEHNR; CDR2 reads FQNEAQ (reference sequence). This chain's CDR3 is CASSWGDRGNTEAFF. Here the CDR3 DNA reads TGTGCCAGCAGCTGGGGGGACAGGGGGAACACTGAAGCTTTCTTT.

V gene TRBV10-3 combines with J gene TRBJ2-3, with TRBD1 matching over 11 bases. The length of the CDR3 is 17 residues. Germline values: CDR1 ENHRY, CDR2 SYGVKD. V trimming: 4 bases; J trimming: 1 base; junction bases outside the gene matches: 7. The CDR3 is CAISATGQGVGTDTQYF. For the CDR3, the DNA is TGTGCCATCAGTGCTACGGGACAGGGGGTTGGCACAGATACGCAGTATTTT.

The genes are TRBV6-5 and TRBJ1-3; 7 bases agree with TRBD1. The CDR3 is 14 amino acids. CDR1 MNHEY and CDR2 SVGAGI come from the germline V gene. Losses at the gene ends were 5 bases for V and 4 bases for J; bases not matched to a gene: 5. CDR3 in amino acids: CASSRTGGGNTIYF. CDR3 DNA sequence: TGTGCCAGCAGTCGGACAGGAGGGGGAAACACCATATATTTT.

The CDR3 nucleotides read TGCAGCGTTGACGGCCAGGGGAACGGCTACACCTTC. Its protein product is CSVDGQGNGYTF. The chain employs TRBV29-1 and TRBJ1-2, with D possibly being TRBD1 (6 bases). Trimming took 3 bases from V and 8 from J, leaving 13 bases between them. The germline gives CDR1 SQVTM, CDR2 ANQGSEA. The CDR3 covers 12 residues.

This rearrangement joins TRBV21-1 to TRBJ2-7; the D segment call TRBD2 is taken from the table without a DNA check. TRBV21-1 is described as a pseudogene. The CDR3 has 13 amino acids. The DNA of the CDR3 is TGTGCCAGCGTGAGGGGAGGGCCTAACGAGCAGTACGTC. Amino acids: CASVRGGPNEQYV.

This rearrangement joins TRBV7-9 to TRBJ1-1; 10 bases match TRBD1. V lost 5 bases to trimming and J lost 5 bases; unmatched junction nucleotides: 8. The CDR3 is made up of 15 amino acids. CDR1 is SEHNR, CDR2 FQNEAQ, per germline (reference sequence). The DNA for the CDR3 is TGTGCCAGCAGCGTAGACAGGGGGCGAAGTACTGAAGCTTTCTTT. It is translated as CASSVDRGRSTEAFF.

The gene calls are TRBV28 and TRBJ1-1, with D possibly TRBD1 on 5 matching bases. This CDR3 has 13 residues. Trimming left V 3 bases short and J 5 bases short, with 10 bases between. Germline loops: CDR1 MDHEN, CDR2 SYDVKM. For the CDR3, the DNA is TGTGCCAGCAGTTTGGGGGGAAGTACTGAAGCTTTCTTT. The encoded protein is CASSLGGSTEAFF.

This clone was recorded once. The chain employs TRBV28 and TRBJ1-1; tentatively, D is TRBD1 (6 bases). The CDR3 covers 15 residues. V was pared by 3 bases and J by 10 bases, with 21 bases between. The V gene's germline CDR1 is MDHEN and CDR2 SYDVKM. The CDR3 coding sequence is TGTGCCAGCAGTTTGGACCGCTTACAGGGCCTAGGAGCTTTCTTT. This gives the protein CASSLDRLQGLGAFF.

The V and J genes are TRBV20-1 and TRBJ1-2; 7 nucleotides agree with TRBD1. The CDR3 covers 13 residues. V gave up 3 bases and J gave up 5 bases; unmatched junction bases: 6. Looked up from germline, CDR1 is DFQATT and CDR2 is SNEGSKA (reference sequence). The CDR3 coding sequence is TGCAGTGCTAGTAACGGGACAGCGTATGGCTACACCTTC. Amino acid sequence: CSASNGTAYGYTF.

This chain's CDR3 is CASSLLPGQKWTPDTEAFF. Here the CDR3 DNA reads TGTGCCAGCAGCTTACTCCCGGGACAGAAGTGGACTCCGGACACTGAAGCTTTCTTT. The chain carries TRBV7-3 and TRBJ1-1; 7 bases align to TRBD1. CDR1 is SGHTA, CDR2 FQGTGA, per germline. This CDR3 has 19 residues. V shed 2 bases and J 3 bases; nucleotides not matched to a gene: 18.

This sequence joins TRBV9 and TRBJ1-1, with 7 bases lining up with TRBD1. The ends lost 2 bases at V and 5 bases at J; junction bases unmatched: 9. This CDR3 has 15 residues. In germline, CDR1 is SGDLS, CDR2 YYNGEE. CDR3 sequence reads: CASSVALTGRTEAFF. DNA of the CDR3: TGTGCCAGCAGCGTCGCGCTGACAGGGAGAACTGAAGCTTTCTTT.

This clone showed up just a few times. This chain joins TRBV7-9 and TRBJ1-2; TRBD1 might be the D (5 bases). Trimming left V 4 bases short and J 4 bases short, with 19 bases between. Germline-derived CDR1 and CDR2 are SEHNR and FQNEAQ (reference sequence). CDR3 length equals 16 residues. CDR3 DNA sequence: TGTGCCAGCAGCTCCCCATTAGTCCCCGGGGGCTATGGCTACACCTTC. It codes for CASSSPLVPGGYGYTF.

This chain links TRBV19 with TRBJ2-3; 10 nucleotides align to TRBD2. V gave up 5 bases and J gave up 5 bases; unmatched junction bases: 10. Per germline, CDR1 LNHDA and CDR2 SQIVND (reference sequence). The CDR3 runs 16 residues. The DNA of the CDR3 is TGTGCCAGTAGTCAGGGGCTAGCGGGGGTAGGAGATACGCAGTATTTT. Residues: CASSQGLAGVGDTQYF.

This sequence joins TRBV3-1 (or the pseudogene TRBV3-2) and TRBJ1-1; the D gene is possibly TRBD1 (6 bases). V lost 3 bases, J lost 2 bases, and 10 bases lay in between. This CDR3 has 14 residues. Per germline, CDR1 LGHDT and CDR2 YNNKEL (reference sequence). The CDR3 sequence: CASSQTGLNTEAFF. CDR3 nucleotide sequence: TGTGCCAGCAGCCAGACAGGTCTAAACACTGAAGCTTTCTTT.

The genes are TRBV11-3 and TRBJ2-7; D not resolved. The CDR3 runs 15 residues. Looked up from germline, CDR1 is SGHNT and CDR2 is YENEEA. V lost 0 bases to trimming and J lost 1 base, with 10 bases between them. The CDR3 nucleotides read TGTGCCAGCAGCTTAGATCTCACTGCGTCCTACGAGCAGTACTTC. Residues: CASSLDLTASYEQYF.

CDR3 bases: TGTGCCAGCATCAATGGGGGCCAAAAATGGGAAGCTTTCTTT. Amino acids: CASINGGQKWEAFF. This chain links TRBV6-5 with TRBJ1-1; possibly TRBD1 for D (6 bases). Between the trimmed V and J ends, which lost 7 bases and 8 bases, there was a span of 20 bases. Looked up from germline, CDR1 is MNHEY and CDR2 is SVGAGI. The CDR3 sequence is 14 residues long.

The chain is built from TRBV2 and TRBJ2-7, with 10 positions matching TRBD2. Germline loops: CDR1 SNHLY, CDR2 FYNNEI. There are 17 residues in the CDR3. The junction had 17 bases not matched to a gene; V was cut back by 10 bases and J by 2 bases. In nucleotides, the CDR3 is TGTGCCATAGAGACGGGCCTAGCGGGAGAAGGAACCTACGAGCAGTACTTC. The encoded protein is CAIETGLAGEGTYEQYF.

The genes are TRBV6-5 and TRBJ1-1, with D perhaps matching TRBD1 (5 bases). V lost 0 bases to trimming and J lost 6 bases, with 11 bases between them. Germline V gene data show CDR1 as MNHEY and CDR2 as SVGAGI. There are 14 residues in the CDR3. The CDR3 DNA reads as TGTGCCAGCAGTTACTCGGGGCGGGGGGCTGAAGCTTTCTTT. Protein product: CASSYSGRGAEAFF.

A note on this clone: Other DNA sequences in the same sample also yield this CDR3. Here the CDR3 reads CASSLAGTGRMNTEAFF. Written as DNA, the CDR3 is TGCGCCAGCAGCTTGGCTGGGACAGGGCGAATGAACACTGAAGCTTTCTTT. The chain carries TRBV5-1 and TRBJ1-1; 9 nucleotides match TRBD1. CDR3 length equals 17 residues. Trimming cost V 0 bases and J 0 bases; bases outside gene matches: 6. CDR1 and CDR2 from the germline V gene are SGHRS and YFSETQ.

The CDR3 loop reads CASSEEQGLSPLHF. The CDR3 DNA reads TGTGCCAGCAGTGAAGAACAGGGTCTTTCACCCCTCCACTTT. The chain recombines TRBV2 with TRBJ1-6; tentative D call: TRBD1 (6 bases). This CDR3 comprises 14 residues. Trimming took 1 base from V and 9 from J, leaving 10 bases between them. CDR1 SNHLY and CDR2 FYNNEI come from the germline V gene.

The chain employs TRBV2 and TRBJ2-3, with a weak D call TRBD2 (6 bases). The CDR3 is made up of 15 amino acids. The germline V gene has CDR1 SNHLY and CDR2 FYNNEI. Deletions cut 3 bases from V and 6 bases from J, with 16 bases between. CDR3 region: CASSDPAGPVDTQYF. In DNA, the CDR3 is TGTGCCAGCAGTGATCCGGCGGGGCCAGTGGATACGCAGTATTTT.

This chain uses TRBV12-3 or TRBV12-4 with TRBJ1-2; D may be TRBD1 (6 bases). The length of the CDR3 is 13 residues. The germline V and J ends were trimmed by 7 bases and 2 bases, with 11 bases remaining between them. CDR3 coding DNA: TGTGCCAGCACCGGGGACAACAACTATGGCTACACCTTC. Its protein product is CASTGDNNYGYTF.

The chain has TRBV19 and TRBJ1-6; D gene uncertain. The germline gives CDR1 LNHDA, CDR2 SQIVND (reference sequence). Trimming stripped 7 bases from V and 7 bases from J, with 11 bases between. The CDR3 length is 13 residues. This CDR3 is CASIAHGNSPLHF. DNA for the CDR3: TGTGCCAGTATCGCACACGGGAATTCACCCCTCCACTTT.

With respect to this clone: Other nucleotide sequences in the sample specify the same CDR3. This chain connects TRBV5-1 to TRBJ2-2; weak D call: TRBD2 (5 bases). This CDR3 contains 15 residues. Trimming removed 0 bases from V and 3 bases from J, with 9 bases in between. Germline V gene sequence: CDR1 SGHRS, CDR2 YFSETQ. The CDR3 protein is CASSLAGRDTGELFF. CDR3 nucleotides: TGCGCCAGCAGCTTGGCTGGGCGGGACACCGGGGAGCTGTTTTTT.

The V and J genes are TRBV7-2 and TRBJ2-1; 15 bases map to TRBD2. This CDR3 is 16 amino acids long. The junction had 7 bases not matched to a gene; V was cut back by 6 bases and J by 7 bases. Germline V CDR1 and CDR2: SGHTA, FQGNSA. This chain's CDR3 is CASRPWTSGGANEQFF. As DNA, the CDR3 is TGTGCCAGCAGACCCTGGACTAGCGGGGGGGCGAATGAGCAGTTCTTC.

J is TRBJ2-7 and V is TRBV5-5, with 9 positions matching TRBD1. The CDR3 consists of 14 residues. V was pared by 6 bases and J by 3 bases, with 7 bases of the junction left unmatched. Germline-derived CDR1 and CDR2 are SGHKS and YYEKEE (reference sequence). The CDR3 loop reads CASTFGQGIYEQYF. The CDR3 DNA reads TGTGCCAGCACCTTTGGACAGGGGATCTACGAGCAGTACTTC.